This TCR beta chain was observed in a study of blood T cell repertoires in COVID-19. In this sample, this clone turned up many times. Clones were read by immunoSEQ multiplex PCR, and TCRdb kept only the in-frame ones, dropping some. The sample contains under 200,000 clones, around 80% of which appear only once. This TCR was sampled from a man between 70 and 80 years old with active or convalescent COVID-19. Material: peripheral blood.

This CDR3 is CASSLRLAGGPTDTQYF. CDR3 bases: TGTGCCAGCAGCCTCCGACTAGCGGGAGGCCCCACAGATACGCAGTATTTT. The chain employs TRBV5-4 and TRBJ2-3; 13 bases align to TRBD2. The CDR3 consists of 17 residues. Germline V gives CDR1 SGHNT, CDR2 YYREEE (reference sequence). J gave up 2 bases and V 4 bases, and 7 bases lay outside the gene matches.